The T cell receptor beta chain described here comes from a study of CD8+ T cells in alopecia areata (dated 2018 in TCRdb). Context from the whole study: The study used high-throughput TCRbeta sequencing to examine T cell clonal expansion in alopecia areata, in both the C3H/HeJ mouse model and human patients. Scalp clonality was compared across normal scalp (n=4), patchy alopecia areata scalp (n=8), and alopecia totalis/universalis scalp (n=8). Human TCRbeta sequencing covered scalp tissue and sorted CD4+ and CD8+ peripheral blood T cells from patchy and totalis/universalis alopecia areata patients and healthy controls. TCRbeta CDR3 regions were amplified by immunoSEQ multiplex PCR with 35 Vbeta forward and 13 Jbeta reverse primers. RNA came from the PAXgene miRNA kit for fixed scalp, the miRNeasy kit for PBMCs, and the RNeasy kit for mouse skin.

As concerns this clone: No cognate antigen has been identified for it. No much larger clone exists at a distance of one base, and base qualities are not known.

After PBMCs were isolated by density centrifugation and stained for CD3, CD4 and CD8, a FACSAria was used to sort CD4+ and CD8+ T cells. Unaffected controls provided scalp biopsies and blood samples. V and J are truncated by 8 bases and 5 bases respectively, leaving an intervening sequence of 21 bases. The CDR3 sequence holds 15 residues, the cysteine and phenylalanine included. The DNA shown is the 45-base CDR3, in frame from base 1. For CDR1 and CDR2, the germline V gene lists SGHTA and FQGNSA. To prepare the library, the immunoSEQ multiplex PCR assay was applied. RNA was extracted from all samples and reverse transcribed into cDNA, which served as template for TCR sequencing. SuperScript III was used to make first-strand cDNA, primed with a 2:1 mix of oligo-dT and random hexamers. Amplification bias was assessed with a synthetic immune receptor repertoire, and residual bias was removed computationally. Per the source publication's procedure: Raw reads were preprocessed for error removal, and CDR3 was defined according to IMGT conventions as running from the conserved cysteine to phenylalanine. To get clonality, Shannon entropy was normalized by log2 of the number of productive unique TCRs and the result was subtracted from 1. CD4 or CD8 identity of scalp clones was inferred by cross-referencing scalp TCRbeta sequences with sorted blood CD4 and CD8 repertoires. The source is immuneACCESS, and TCRdb retained only in-frame sequences with V and J called. Part of the clones is not carried over; for the studies checked, unresolved V genes explain less than half of this, and the remainder is unexplained. The V and J calls and clone size were taken over from that table, and D and trimming were inferred from the DNA. Here the sample has 150,000 to 200,000 clones; roughly 60% occur a single time. The top ten constitute approximately 4.8% of the sample.

Overall study outcomes, separate from this receptor: Scalp TCR repertoire analysis is complicated because resident alphabeta T cells in normal human skin are also sequenced, whereas mouse skin is dominated by gammadelta T cells. Compared with normal scalp, lesional scalp, particularly in alopecia totalis/universalis, had higher clonality and more expanded CD8+ clones, which suggests antigenic drive. Shared TCR sequences between patients were less evident than in mice, which may be partly attributable to HLA diversity in the patient population.

The chain employs TRBV7-2 and TRBJ2-5, and perhaps TRBD2 as D gene, on 6 matching bases. Specimen: CD4+ T cells sorted from blood. This sequence was found in a human donor in good health. The CDR3 protein is CASRMSGLAGETQYF. The DNA sequence is as follows: TGTGCCAGCCGTATGAGCGGACTCGCGGGGGAGACCCAGTACTTC.